The TCR beta chain under discussion was sequenced for a study of cytomegalovirus exposure and HLA in healthy donors. The CDR3 is made up of 13 amino acids. The J segment lost 6 bases and the V segment lost 3 bases, leaving 2 bases of the junction unmatched. CDR1 and CDR2 from the germline V gene are LNHDA and SQIVND (reference sequence). The PCR had 60 Vbeta and 13 Jbeta primers. The data were produced by immunoSEQ multiplex PCR, yet TCRdb's version contains in-frame clones alone and is incomplete. The sample contains 140,000 or so clones, roughly 86% of which appear only once. The TCR originated in a woman in her forties in good health and CMV-seronegative. The sequenced sample was PBMCs. The rearrangement links TRBV19 to TRBJ1-5, with 7 positions matching TRBD1. In nucleotides, the CDR3 is TGTGCCAGTAGTATGGACAGGAGTCAGCCCCAGCATTTT. Its protein product is CASSMDRSQPQHF.